The source of this TCR beta chain is a study of blood T cell repertoires in COVID-19. On the study more broadly: Sites in the United States, Italy and Spain provided acute and convalescent COVID-19 samples. Sources were T cells, B-cell-depleted T cells, or PBMCs; the material itself was cDNA or gDNA.

The authors' processing: Scientists estimated how many nucleated cells there were by amplifying reference gene primers. Clones were read by immunoSEQ multiplex PCR, and TCRdb kept only the in-frame ones, dropping some. The D gene and trimming were derived from the DNA, and the V and J assignments and clone size from that table. The sample consists of 120,000 or so clones, approximately 80% of them appearing once. The CDR3 contains 14 residues. Germline V gene data show CDR1 as MNHEY and CDR2 as SVGAGI. V lost 6 bases to trimming and J lost 5 bases, with 13 bases between them. This clone appeared a single time.

V usage is TRBV6-5 and J usage is TRBJ1-4; D might be TRBD1 (6 bases). Material for sequencing was peripheral blood. The TCR originated in a man between 60 and 75 years old with acute or convalescent COVID-19. Here the CDR3 reads CASSPGTLNEKLFF. CDR3 bases: TGTGCCAGCAGCCCCGGGACACTAAATGAAAAACTGTTTTTT.